This T cell receptor beta chain came from a study of post-analysis software for immune sequencing data (dated by TCRdb to about 2015). The study in broad terms: The recorded disease courses included relapsing-remitting, secondary progressive and progressive-relapsing multiple sclerosis, and some patients had no subtype annotation. The patient repertoires were compared against 11 previously published healthy control repertoires obtained from donors aged roughly 6 to 28 years. A subset of samples was prepared in parallel using single-end sample barcoding, then pooled and co-amplified after Illumina adapter ligation.

This clonotype showed up just a few times. The specificity of this receptor is unknown. There are no base qualities to consult, and no much larger clone falls within one base. The full study reports these points: Direct clustering with F measure showed strong co-clustering of samples prepared in the same batch, prompting a batch-effect correction. Significantly higher frequencies in patients than in controls were found for several TRBV segments, including TRBV5-6, TRBV5-1 and TRBV20-1. The multiple sclerosis patient group was slightly younger than the control group. Significantly lower normalized Chao1 diversity was found in multiple sclerosis patients than in controls, suggesting substantial peripheral T-cell clonal expansion.

Relative to germline, V is missing 3 bases and J is missing 2 bases, with 4 bases of the junction outside any gene match. Inclusive of the bounding cysteine and phenylalanine, the CDR3 is 15 residues long. Left in the record is the CDR3 DNA by itself, 45 bases read in frame from the first base. Based on the germline V gene (reference sequence), the CDR1 and CDR2 sequences are MNHEY and SMNVEV. The library came from PCR. The instrument given in TCRdb is Illumina HiSeq 2500. To reduce PCR and sequencing biases, unique molecular identifiers were incorporated into the TCR beta cDNA libraries. Some 500,000 cDNA molecules were obtained for every 1 to 10 million input T cells, so each molecule roughly corresponded to one T cell. The same protocol used for the earlier healthy control dataset was applied to prepare and sequence the patient libraries. Within a given batch, samples were prepared together, multiplexed and sequenced on the same HiSeq lane. Per the original workflow: MIGEC was used to process the raw barcoded reads, and molecular identifier groups with only a single read were discarded before consensus assembly and CDR3 extraction. Clonotype tables were post-analysed with VDJtools, and diversity was normalized by down-sampling all datasets to the smallest sample size. To correct batch-related cross-sample contamination, repertoire overlap clustering matched CDR3 amino acid sequences but not nucleotide sequences. The public reads were run again by TCRdb, first through fastp at Q25 and then through MiXCR, and only productive beta chains were kept. CDR3 protein duplicates are merged, each entry listing the most common genes and DNA. TCRdb's processing, not the study's, gives the V and J calls here. This sample gives about 460,000 distinct CDR3 sequences in total; roughly 45% of them show up just once. The leading ten clones occupy roughly 12% of the sample.

To demonstrate the VDJtools post-analysis software, TCR beta repertoires were profiled from the peripheral blood of about 13 young patients with multiple sclerosis. Multiple sclerosis patients were children and adolescents aged about 6 to 16 years. This clonotype was obtained from a girl between 5 and 17 years old with multiple sclerosis. Sequencing input: blood. The chain uses TRBV27 and TRBJ2-7; 10 of the junction bases match TRBD1. CDR3 reads: CASSFLGQGTYEQYF. The nucleotide sequence is TGTGCCAGCAGTTTTCTGGGACAGGGGACCTACGAGCAGTACTTC.